One and the same sample provided the 30 T cell receptor beta chains below, sequenced in a study of OX40 agonist ivuxolimab in advanced cancers. The data were produced by immunoSEQ multiplex PCR, yet TCRdb's version contains in-frame clones alone and is incomplete. Of some 42,000 clones listed, 70% to 85% are singletons. The material sequenced was CD4+ or CD8+ T cells sorted from blood, taken in a trial of the OX40 agonist ivuxolimab. The source of these receptors is an adult with an advanced solid tumor such as melanoma, head and neck, liver or kidney cancer.

The chain combines TRBV9 with TRBJ1-2; no clear D gene. The V end was cut by 0 bases, the J end by 2 bases, with 11 bases between. The CDR3 runs to 15 residues. Germline V lookup: CDR1 SGDLS, CDR2 YYNGEE. The CDR3 DNA is TGTGCCAGCAGCGTAGCCACAAACAACAACTATGGCTACACCTTC. Protein sequence: CASSVATNNNYGYTF.

The rearrangement uses TRBV27 and TRBJ2-7; 9 bases agree with TRBD1. The CDR3 covers 15 residues. The germline V gene encodes CDR1 MNHEY and CDR2 SMNVEV (reference sequence). Unmatched junction bases numbered 8, after V lost 4 bases and J lost 4 bases. This CDR3 is CASSYITGGRYEQYF. The CDR3 nucleotides read TGTGCCAGCAGTTATATAACAGGGGGCCGATACGAGCAGTACTTC.

With respect to this clone: Germline is not matched at one junction end, which may reflect a read error. V is TRBV7-3 and J is TRBJ1-1; D remains ambiguous. CDR1 and CDR2 (germline): SGHTA, FQGTGA. The CDR3 covers 15 residues. The CDR3, as DNA: TGTGCCAGCAGCTTAACAAAGGGTTCAATCTCGGAAAACAACTTT. Translated, it gives CASSLTKGSISENNF. Complete variable domain (other parts from reference TRBV7-3 and TRBJ1-1): GAGVSQTPSNKVTEKGKYVELRCDPISGHTALYWYRQSLGQGPEFLIYFQGTGAADDSGLPNDRFFAVRPEGSVSTLKIQRTERGDSAVYLCASSLTKGSISENNFGQGTRLTVV.

The rearrangement joins TRBV7-3 to TRBJ2-6; D unresolved. The CDR3 spans 13 residues. V lost 3 bases to trimming and J lost 2 bases, with 2 bases between them. The V gene's germline CDR1 is SGHTA and CDR2 FQGTGA. The CDR3 spells CASSFAGANVLTF. As DNA, the CDR3 is TGTGCCAGCAGCTTCGCTGGGGCCAACGTCCTGACTTTC.

The V gene is TRBV27, the J gene TRBJ2-3; no clear D. From germline, CDR1 is MNHEY and CDR2 SMNVEV (reference sequence). Trimming left V 4 bases short and J 0 bases short, with 5 bases between. CDR3 size: 13 residues. CDR3 DNA: TGTGCCAGCAGTTCGACTAGCACAGATACGCAGTATTTT. It yields the protein CASSSTSTDTQYF.

The CDR3 DNA reads as TGTGCCAGCAGCACCCACCGTCGGGGTTCGGAGGGGATGAACACTGAAGCTTTCTTT. This encodes CASSTHRRGSEGMNTEAFF. The V and J genes are TRBV11-2 and TRBJ1-1; a possible D gene is TRBD1 (5 bases). The CDR3 sequence is 19 residues long. Per the germline V gene, CDR1 is SGHAT and CDR2 is FQNNGV. The V end lost 5 bases, the J end lost 0 bases, and 25 bases lay between the germline ends.

CDR3 in DNA: TGTGCCAGCAGCGTAGACCCGGCTAGCTCCTACAATGAGCAGTTCTTC. It specifies CASSVDPASSYNEQFF. V gene TRBV9 combines with J gene TRBJ2-1; D remains unclear. V lost 0 bases, J lost 0 bases, and 10 bases lay in between. CDR1 and CDR2 from the germline V gene are SGDLS and YYNGEE. The CDR3 length is 16 residues.

This chain joins TRBV27 and TRBJ1-1, with TRBD1 identical over 10 bases. Per germline, CDR1 MNHEY and CDR2 SMNVEV (reference sequence). The CDR3 consists of 15 residues. Trimming cost V 2 bases and J 1 base; bases outside gene matches: 1. CDR3 bases: TGTGCCAGCAGTTTAGGACAGGGGGGGAACACTGAAGCTTTCTTT. Amino acids: CASSLGQGGNTEAFF.

The genes are TRBV7-2 and TRBJ2-5; D possibly corresponds to TRBD2 (6 bases). V was trimmed by 8 bases and J by 7 bases, leaving 17 bases between them. Germline CDR1 is SGHTA and CDR2 is FQGNSA. There are 13 residues in the CDR3. The CDR3 DNA reads as TGTGCCAGCCTGGGGGGTCCCAACCCGACCCAGTACTTC. Translation: CASLGGPNPTQYF.

The rearrangement links TRBV28 to TRBJ2-7; TRBD1 agrees at 8 bases. Trimming at V came to 5 bases and at J to 1 base, leaving 10 bases not matched to a gene. Germline V gene data show CDR1 as MDHEN and CDR2 as SYDVKM. The CDR3 spans 16 residues. The CDR3 protein is CASSPLRDRTSYEQYF. The CDR3, as DNA: TGTGCCAGCAGTCCCCTCCGGGACAGGACGTCCTACGAGCAGTACTTC.

The rearrangement uses TRBV7-9 and TRBJ2-1; TRBD2 might be the D (5 bases). CDR3 size: 16 residues. V was cut by 0 bases and J by 1 base, with 10 bases left in between. Germline lookup yields CDR1 SEHNR and CDR2 FQNEAQ (reference sequence). The CDR3 DNA follows: TGTGCCAGCAGCTTAGCGCTAGCTGTTTCCTACAATGAGCAGTTCTTC. Translation gives CASSLALAVSYNEQFF. Looking up the rest from reference TRBV7-9 and TRBJ2-1 gives the full variable domain: DTGVSQNPRHKITKRGQNVTFRCDPISEHNRLYWYRQTLGQGPEFLTYFQNEAQLEKSRLLSDRFSAERPKGSFSTLEIQRTEQGDSAMYLCASSLALAVSYNEQFFGPGTRLTVL.

V gene TRBV28 combines with J gene TRBJ1-2, with a tentative D call TRBD1 (6 bases). Trimming left V 4 bases short and J 3 bases short, with 9 bases between. Germline V gives CDR1 MDHEN, CDR2 SYDVKM. CDR3 length: 13 residues. This chain's CDR3 is CASSSGDDYGYTF. In DNA form, the CDR3 reads TGTGCCAGCAGTTCAGGGGATGACTATGGCTACACCTTC.

This clone has just one count. The chain carries TRBV15 and TRBJ2-5; tentative D call: TRBD2 (5 bases). Trimming pared 5 bases from V and 2 bases from J, leaving 12 bases between. The CDR3 covers 14 residues. Germline CDR1 LNHNV, CDR2 YYDKDF (reference sequence). CDR3 coding DNA: TGTGCCACCAGCGTTCTGGACTTACAAGAGACCCAGTACTTC. This sequence encodes CATSVLDLQETQYF. The full variable domain, completed using reference TRBV15 and TRBJ2-5, is DAMVIQNPRYQVTQFGKPVTLSCSQTLNHNVMYWYQQKSSQAPKLLFHYYDKDFNNEADTPDNFQSRRPNTSFCFLDIRSPGLGDTAMYLCATSVLDLQETQYFGPGTRLLVL.

As to this clone: Other nucleotide sequences from this sample produce the same CDR3. V and J are TRBV6-4 and TRBJ2-2; D is undetermined. CDR3 length equals 12 residues. The germline V and J ends were trimmed by 3 bases and 4 bases, with 3 bases remaining between them. The germline CDR1 and CDR2 sequences are MRHNA and SNTAGT. The CDR3 sequence: CASSEGTGELFF. The CDR3, as DNA: TGTGCCAGCAGTGAGGGCACCGGGGAGCTGTTTTTT.

The chain employs TRBV7-2 and TRBJ1-2; D gene uncertain. Germline V CDR1 and CDR2: SGHTA, FQGNSA. Trimming removed 1 base from V and 5 bases from J, with 14 bases in between. This CDR3 comprises 15 residues. CDR3 in DNA: TGTGCCAGCAGCTTAGAGGTACGCTCCCGGTATGGCTACACCTTC. This encodes CASSLEVRSRYGYTF.

J is TRBJ2-7 and V is TRBV19; D is undetermined. The germline gives CDR1 LNHDA, CDR2 SQIVND (reference sequence). Trimming removed 7 bases at V and 0 bases at J, with 13 bases between. This CDR3 comprises 14 residues. This CDR3 is CASKKEAISYEQYF. CDR3 coding DNA: TGTGCCAGTAAAAAAGAGGCCATCTCCTACGAGCAGTACTTC.

The V gene is TRBV6-5, the J gene TRBJ1-5; D might be TRBD1 (6 bases). V was cut by 7 bases and J by 4 bases, with 11 bases left in between. The CDR3 has 13 amino acids. Germline CDR1 is MNHEY and CDR2 is SVGAGI. CDR3 residues: CASTPGQNQPQHF. The CDR3 coding sequence is TGTGCCAGCACCCCCGGACAGAATCAGCCCCAGCATTTT.

The chain is built from TRBV28 and TRBJ2-7, with 7 bases lining up with TRBD1. From germline, CDR1 is MDHEN and CDR2 SYDVKM. CDR3 length equals 13 residues. Trimming removed 8 bases from V and 2 bases from J; junction bases left unmatched: 6. The CDR3 sequence is CASEQGFPYEQYF. The CDR3 DNA sequence: TGTGCCAGCGAACAGGGGTTCCCCTACGAGCAGTACTTC.

The chain links TRBV7-2 to TRBJ1-3, with 10 bases aligning to TRBD1. This CDR3 spans 19 amino acids. Germline V gene data show CDR1 as SGHTA and CDR2 as FQGNSA. V shed 1 base, J shed 5 bases, and the junction held 14 bases outside the gene matches. The CDR3 DNA reads TGTGCCAGCAGCTTAGGACCGGGACAGGGGAGAGATGCTAGAAACACCATATATTTT. It encodes CASSLGPGQGRDARNTIYF. Full variable domain (remainder filled in from reference TRBV7-2 and TRBJ1-3): GAGVSQSPSNKVTEKGKDVELRCDPISGHTALYWYRQSLGQGLEFLIYFQGNSAPDKSGLPSDRFSAERTGGSVSTLTIQRTQQEDSAVYLCASSLGPGQGRDARNTIYFGEGSWLTVV.

The rearrangement joins TRBV7-9 to TRBJ1-6; 10 nucleotides line up with TRBD1. This CDR3 contains 14 residues. From germline, CDR1 is SEHNR and CDR2 FQNEAQ (reference sequence). The V gene end was trimmed by 6 bases and the J gene end by 8 bases; junction bases not matched to a gene: 4. The DNA for the CDR3 is TGTGCCAGCAGGACCGGGACAGGGGATTCACCCCTCCACTTT. Protein: CASRTGTGDSPLHF.

The chain employs TRBV9 and TRBJ2-3; 7 bases align to TRBD1. Germline V gene data show CDR1 as SGDLS and CDR2 as YYNGEE. V shed 3 bases, J shed 1 base, and the junction held 2 bases outside the gene matches. CDR3 length: 14 amino acids. The CDR3 loop reads CASSGGTGTDTQYF. CDR3 nucleotides: TGTGCCAGCAGCGGGGGGACAGGCACAGATACGCAGTATTTT.

The V gene is TRBV7-2, the J gene TRBJ2-5; D may be TRBD1 (6 bases). Germline V gene lookup returns CDR1 SGHTA and CDR2 FQGNSA. Trimming took 5 bases from V and 0 from J, leaving 13 bases between them. CDR3 length equals 15 residues. CDR3 coding DNA: TGTGCCAGCAGCGTTCAAAGGGGGTACCAAGAGACCCAGTACTTC. Its translation: CASSVQRGYQETQYF.

The chain combines TRBV14 with TRBJ1-3; TRBD1 matches at 8 bases. This CDR3 has 15 amino acids. Germline V CDR1 and CDR2: SGHDN, FVKESK. Trimming cost V 5 bases and J 4 bases; bases outside gene matches: 7. CDR3 sequence reads: CASSFDRGGGNTIYF. The DNA of the CDR3 is TGTGCCAGCAGCTTCGACAGGGGTGGCGGAAACACCATATATTTT.

This clone came up a few times. The chain couples TRBV27 to TRBJ1-5; D is ambiguous. V gave up 0 bases and J gave up 6 bases, with 9 bases separating them. The CDR3 runs 14 residues. CDR1 is MNHEY, CDR2 SMNVEV, per germline (reference sequence). The CDR3 nucleotides read TGTGCCAGCAGTTTATCTAGCAGGTTTCAGCCCCAGCATTTT. Translated, it gives CASSLSSRFQPQHF.

The genes are TRBV27 and TRBJ1-1; D unresolved. V shed 6 bases and J shed 1 base, with 9 bases lying between them. CDR1 and CDR2 from the germline V gene are MNHEY and SMNVEV (reference sequence). The CDR3 has 13 amino acids. The CDR3 DNA sequence: TGTGCCAGCAGAGAAAAGGGGAACACTGAAGCTTTCTTT. The encoded protein is CASREKGNTEAFF.

This clone was seen just once. The CDR3 DNA reads as TGTGCCAGCTCACCAAGGACAGGGGACACCGGGGAGCTGTTTTTT. As protein: CASSPRTGDTGELFF. The rearrangement joins TRBV18 to TRBJ2-2; TRBD1 aligns across 9 bases. Unmatched junction bases numbered 1, after V lost 2 bases and J lost 3 bases. The CDR3 is made up of 15 amino acids. Germline loops: CDR1 KGHSH, CDR2 LQKENI.

The chain couples TRBV7-2 to TRBJ2-7, with D possibly being TRBD1 or TRBD2 (5 bases each). Germline V CDR1 and CDR2: SGHTA, FQGNSA. V shed 8 bases and J shed 7 bases, with 18 bases lying between them. The CDR3 is made up of 13 amino acids. The CDR3 DNA reads TGTGCCAGCTCCGGGACCTCTACGAGGGAGCAGTACTTC. The encoded protein is CASSGTSTREQYF.

This clone has only one observation. The chain couples TRBV5-8 to TRBJ2-5; 8 nucleotides line up with TRBD2. The J segment lost 2 bases and the V segment lost 0 bases, leaving 3 bases of the junction unmatched. Germline lookup yields CDR1 SGHTS and CDR2 YDEGEE. The CDR3 has 15 residues. The CDR3 coding sequence is TGTGCCAGCAGCTTGGGTAGCGGGGTACAAGAGACCCAGTACTTC. Amino acids: CASSLGSGVQETQYF.

The CDR3 sequence: CASSPQKGLTTYEQYF. CDR3 in DNA: TGTGCCAGCAGCCCCCAAAAGGGACTAACCACCTACGAGCAGTACTTC. The chain links TRBV14 to TRBJ2-7; 7 bases are a match to TRBD2. V lost 4 bases and J lost 2; bases outside the gene matches: 11. CDR1 is SGHDN and CDR2 is FVKESK in the germline V gene. This CDR3 region has 16 residues.

The chain employs TRBV5-1 and TRBJ2-3; perhaps TRBD2 as D (7 bases). Germline V lookup: CDR1 SGHRS, CDR2 YFSETQ. The CDR3 is 18 residues long. V lost 2 bases and J lost 6, with 25 bases in between. The DNA of the CDR3 is TGCGCCAGCAGCTTAAGGGGGGACTACCGGAGGGGAAACGATACGCAGTATTTT. Encoded protein: CASSLRGDYRRGNDTQYF.